Listed below are T cell receptor beta chains from one sample, sequenced in a study of graft-versus-host responses after intestinal transplantation. Profiling relied on immunoSEQ multiplex PCR, and the TCRdb table lists in-frame clones only, not all of them. The repertoire holds about 39,000 clones, roughly nine tenths seen once, with approximately 7.1% in the top ten. The source material was PBMCs, sampled around 270 days after transplant. Receptors were obtained from a human patient who received an intestinal transplant, so some T cells may come from the graft donor. Each CDR3 is given with its conserved first and last residue. Fields, in order: D gene, clone size, J gene, V gene, CDR3 DNA, CDR3 protein. The D gene is left open where the match is weak. Part of the rows lack a size; the others show once, few, many or a class for expanded clones.

d_call: -; clone_size: -; j_call: TRBJ1-1; v_call: TRBV19; cdr3_nt: TGTGCCAGTAGAATGGGCGGGGCCACTGAAGCTTTCTTT; cdr3_aa: CASRMGGATEAFF
d_call: -; clone_size: -; j_call: TRBJ1-1; v_call: TRBV18; cdr3_nt: TGTGCCAGCTCCCCAAACAGGGACACTGAAGCTTTCTTT; cdr3_aa: CASSPNRDTEAFF
d_call: -; clone_size: -; j_call: TRBJ1-2; v_call: TRBV5-1; cdr3_nt: TGCGCCAGCAGCTTGGGACAGGCCATCTATGGCTACACCTTC; cdr3_aa: CASSLGQAIYGYTF
d_call: -; clone_size: -; j_call: TRBJ1-4; v_call: TRBV7-9; cdr3_nt: TGTGCCAGCAACCCTCTTAACAGGGAGGGTGAAAAACTGTTTTTT; cdr3_aa: CASNPLNREGEKLFF
d_call: -; clone_size: -; j_call: TRBJ2-2; v_call: TRBV30; cdr3_nt: TGTGCCTGGAGTGTAGTCTGGAAGGGCACCGGGGAGCTGTTTTTT; cdr3_aa: CAWSVVWKGTGELFF
d_call: -; clone_size: -; j_call: TRBJ1-3; v_call: TRBV7-9; cdr3_nt: TGTGCCAGCAGCTTAGGTCGGTACGCGGGCCCTATTCGACGAACCATATATTTT; cdr3_aa: CASSLGRYAGPIRRTIYF
d_call: -; clone_size: once; j_call: TRBJ2-3; v_call: TRBV7-9; cdr3_nt: TGTGCCAGCAGCTTATTACAGGGTGAGACAGATACGCAGTATTTT; cdr3_aa: CASSLLQGETDTQYF
d_call: TRBD1; clone_size: few; j_call: TRBJ2-2; v_call: TRBV4-2; cdr3_nt: TGTGCCAGCAGCCAAGCCCAGGGGGCCGCGGAGCTGTTTTTT; cdr3_aa: CASSQAQGAAELFF
d_call: TRBD2; clone_size: -; j_call: TRBJ2-3; v_call: TRBV28; cdr3_nt: TGTGCCAGCCGTTTCCCCCCCGGGACTATCGGGATCACAGATACGCAGTATTTT; cdr3_aa: CASRFPPGTIGITDTQYF
d_call: TRBD2; clone_size: once; j_call: TRBJ2-5; v_call: TRBV11-1; cdr3_nt: TGTGCCAGCAGCCTAGGACTAGCGGTAGAGACCCAGTACTTC; cdr3_aa: CASSLGLAVETQYF
d_call: -; clone_size: -; j_call: TRBJ1-5; v_call: TRBV2; cdr3_nt: TGTGCCAGCAGCGATCAGCTAACCGTGCAACCCCAGCATTTT; cdr3_aa: CASSDQLTVQPQHF
d_call: -; clone_size: once; j_call: TRBJ2-1; v_call: TRBV25-1; cdr3_nt: TGTGCCAGCAGTACGCACAGGGGGGGTTCCTCCTACAATGAGCAGTTCTTC; cdr3_aa: CASSTHRGGSSYNEQFF
d_call: -; clone_size: once; j_call: TRBJ1-1; v_call: TRBV2; cdr3_nt: TGTGCCAGCAGTGAAATTTTGGGGATTGAAGCTTTCTTT; cdr3_aa: CASSEILGIEAFF
d_call: -; clone_size: once; j_call: TRBJ2-3; v_call: TRBV29-1; cdr3_nt: TGCAGCGCAATCATGACGGGTACGCAGTATTTT; cdr3_aa: CSAIMTGTQYF
d_call: -; clone_size: -; j_call: TRBJ1-1; v_call: TRBV6-6; cdr3_nt: TGTGCCAGCAGACCTGCCTACACCGAAGCTTTCTTT; cdr3_aa: CASRPAYTEAFF
d_call: TRBD1; clone_size: -; j_call: TRBJ2-1; v_call: TRBV5-4; cdr3_nt: TGTGCCAGCAGCTTACAGGGGGCGGCTTACAATGAGCAGTTCTTC; cdr3_aa: CASSLQGAAYNEQFF
d_call: -; clone_size: -; j_call: TRBJ2-5; v_call: TRBV5-1; cdr3_nt: TGCGCCAGCATGGGCTACCAAGAGACCCAGTACTTC; cdr3_aa: CASMGYQETQYF
d_call: TRBD1; clone_size: -; j_call: TRBJ2-2; v_call: TRBV15; cdr3_nt: TGTGCCACCAGCAGGTACAGGGGATCCGGGGAGCTGTTTTTT; cdr3_aa: CATSRYRGSGELFF
d_call: -; clone_size: -; j_call: TRBJ1-2; v_call: TRBV6-6; cdr3_nt: TGTGCCAGCAGTTACGGAGCCCCTAAGGAAGGCTACACCTTC; cdr3_aa: CASSYGAPKEGYTF
d_call: TRBD2; clone_size: once; j_call: TRBJ2-1; v_call: TRBV5-6; cdr3_nt: TGTGCCAGCAGCTTCCGAGCTAGCGGGGGCCCCTACAATGAGCAGTTCTTC; cdr3_aa: CASSFRASGGPYNEQFF
d_call: -; clone_size: few; j_call: TRBJ2-7; v_call: TRBV27; cdr3_nt: TGTGCCAGCAGTAGGGGAGGTACGATCTCCTACGAGCAGTACTTC; cdr3_aa: CASSRGGTISYEQYF
d_call: -; clone_size: -; j_call: TRBJ2-7; v_call: TRBV6-1; cdr3_nt: TGTGCCAGCAGAAGTTCCTACGAGCAGTACTTC; cdr3_aa: CASRSSYEQYF
d_call: -; clone_size: -; j_call: TRBJ1-5; v_call: TRBV30; cdr3_nt: TGTGCCTGGAGTGTGGGAAGTTCGAGCAATCAGCCCCAGCATTTT; cdr3_aa: CAWSVGSSSNQPQHF
d_call: -; clone_size: once; j_call: TRBJ1-1; v_call: TRBV15; cdr3_nt: TGTGCCACCAGCTCACCCGACACCGGTTCTAGTCCTTTCTTT; cdr3_aa: CATSSPDTGSSPFF
d_call: -; clone_size: once; j_call: TRBJ1-5; v_call: TRBV27; cdr3_nt: TGTGCCAGCAGAAGGGAGGGGAACGCGCCATATCAGCCCCAGCATTTT; cdr3_aa: CASRREGNAPYQPQHF
d_call: -; clone_size: -; j_call: TRBJ2-7; v_call: TRBV27; cdr3_nt: TGTGCCAGCAGTTTCGGGCAGTACTCCTACGAGCAGTACTTC; cdr3_aa: CASSFGQYSYEQYF
d_call: TRBD2; clone_size: -; j_call: TRBJ2-1; v_call: TRBV4-3; cdr3_nt: TGCGCCAGCAGCGGTCCTAGCGGGGGGGCAAGGAATGAGCAGTTCTTC; cdr3_aa: CASSGPSGGARNEQFF
d_call: TRBD1; clone_size: once; j_call: TRBJ2-3; v_call: TRBV6-5; cdr3_nt: TGTGCCAGCAGCCGGACAGGGGCTAGCACAGATACGCAGTATTTT; cdr3_aa: CASSRTGASTDTQYF
d_call: TRBD1; clone_size: -; j_call: TRBJ1-2; v_call: TRBV19; cdr3_nt: TGTGCCAGTAGTCCTTTGGGACAGCTTAACTATGGCTACACCTTC; cdr3_aa: CASSPLGQLNYGYTF
d_call: -; clone_size: once; j_call: TRBJ1-5; v_call: TRBV19; cdr3_nt: TGTGCCAGTAGTTGGGATTCTCAGCCCCAGCATTTT; cdr3_aa: CASSWDSQPQHF
d_call: TRBD1; clone_size: -; j_call: TRBJ2-2; v_call: TRBV7-3; cdr3_nt: TGTGCCAGCAGCTCTACAGGGGGCAGGACCGGGGAGCTGTTTTTT; cdr3_aa: CASSSTGGRTGELFF
d_call: -; clone_size: -; j_call: TRBJ2-1; v_call: TRBV7-9; cdr3_nt: TGTGCCAGCAGCTCGAAGGGAGGCCCGTACAATGAGCAGTTCTTC; cdr3_aa: CASSSKGGPYNEQFF
d_call: -; clone_size: once; j_call: TRBJ2-1; v_call: TRBV9; cdr3_nt: TGTGCCAGCAGCGTAGACGCGGGGGCCTCCTACAATGAGCAGTTCTTC; cdr3_aa: CASSVDAGASYNEQFF
d_call: -; clone_size: once; j_call: TRBJ2-2; v_call: TRBV21-1; cdr3_nt: TGTGCCAGCAGCCAACAGGGTTACACCGGGGAGCTGTTTTTT; cdr3_aa: CASSQQGYTGELFF
d_call: -; clone_size: -; j_call: TRBJ2-7; v_call: TRBV2; cdr3_nt: TGTGCCAGCAGGAACTCCCCCTCCTACGAGCAGTACTTC; cdr3_aa: CASRNSPSYEQYF
d_call: TRBD1; clone_size: -; j_call: TRBJ2-5; v_call: TRBV4-2; cdr3_nt: TGTGCCAGCAGCCAACCTCAGGGGGAATGGGAGACCCAGTACTTC; cdr3_aa: CASSQPQGEWETQYF
d_call: -; clone_size: -; j_call: TRBJ1-5; v_call: TRBV5-5; cdr3_nt: TGTGCCAGCAGCTTGTTTGGCGATGGCAATCAGCCCCAGCATTTT; cdr3_aa: CASSLFGDGNQPQHF
d_call: -; clone_size: -; j_call: TRBJ2-7; v_call: TRBV2; cdr3_nt: TGTGCCAGCAGGCAGAGCTCCTACGAGCAGTACTTC; cdr3_aa: CASRQSSYEQYF
d_call: TRBD1; clone_size: -; j_call: TRBJ2-3; v_call: TRBV6-5; cdr3_nt: TGTGCCAGCAGTTACGGCACAGGGGGCACAGATACGCAGTATTTT; cdr3_aa: CASSYGTGGTDTQYF
d_call: -; clone_size: -; j_call: TRBJ1-2; v_call: TRBV4-2; cdr3_nt: TGTGCCAGCAGCCGACCCCTGAACTATGGCTACACCTTC; cdr3_aa: CASSRPLNYGYTF
d_call: -; clone_size: -; j_call: TRBJ1-3; v_call: TRBV18; cdr3_nt: TGTGCCAGCTCACCAAGGTGGATCGATGGAAACACCATATATTTT; cdr3_aa: CASSPRWIDGNTIYF
d_call: TRBD2; clone_size: -; j_call: TRBJ2-7; v_call: TRBV4-2; cdr3_nt: TGTGCCAGCAGCCAAGGACTAGCGGGGGGCTCCTACGAGCAGTACTTC; cdr3_aa: CASSQGLAGGSYEQYF
d_call: -; clone_size: -; j_call: TRBJ2-1; v_call: TRBV28; cdr3_nt: TGTGCCAGCAGTTATATACAGGAGCAGTTCTTC; cdr3_aa: CASSYIQEQFF
d_call: -; clone_size: -; j_call: TRBJ2-1; v_call: TRBV20-1; cdr3_nt: TGCAGTGCTAGAGCTATCCCCGAGCAGTTCTTC; cdr3_aa: CSARAIPEQFF
d_call: -; clone_size: -; j_call: TRBJ1-1; v_call: TRBV7-9; cdr3_nt: TGTGCCAGCAGCTCCGGGGTGGGCACTGGAGATTCGAACACTGAAGCTTTCTTT; cdr3_aa: CASSSGVGTGDSNTEAFF
d_call: -; clone_size: -; j_call: TRBJ2-5; v_call: TRBV7-8; cdr3_nt: TGTGCCAGCAGCTTAAGGGCGACTAGTTTTACTCTTTTATCGGAGACCCAGTACTTC; cdr3_aa: CASSLRATSFTLLSETQYF
d_call: TRBD1; clone_size: -; j_call: TRBJ2-4; v_call: TRBV6-5; cdr3_nt: TGTGCCAGCAGTGGGGACAGTATCGTTCAGTACTTC; cdr3_aa: CASSGDSIVQYF
d_call: -; clone_size: -; j_call: TRBJ2-5; v_call: TRBV6-4; cdr3_nt: TGTGCCAGCGTCAAAGAAGGGCGGAAAGAGACCCAGTACTTC; cdr3_aa: CASVKEGRKETQYF
d_call: -; clone_size: few; j_call: TRBJ2-3; v_call: TRBV5-5; cdr3_nt: TGTGCCAGCAGCCCACGGATTCATCTAGGCGGACTCACAGATACGCAGTATTTT; cdr3_aa: CASSPRIHLGGLTDTQYF
d_call: TRBD2; clone_size: -; j_call: TRBJ2-7; v_call: TRBV4-1; cdr3_nt: TGCGCCAGCAGCCAAGTCGGGGGGACCTCCTACGAGCAGTACTTC; cdr3_aa: CASSQVGGTSYEQYF
d_call: TRBD1; clone_size: -; j_call: TRBJ1-6; v_call: TRBV6-1; cdr3_nt: TGTGCCAGCAGTGAGGGACAGGTGATAACGTCACCCCTCCACTTT; cdr3_aa: CASSEGQVITSPLHF
d_call: TRBD1; clone_size: -; j_call: TRBJ1-1; v_call: TRBV9; cdr3_nt: TGTGCCAGCAGCCCGGGCAGGGGGGGCTACACTGAAGCTTTCTTT; cdr3_aa: CASSPGRGGYTEAFF
d_call: TRBD2; clone_size: -; j_call: TRBJ2-2; v_call: TRBV5-1; cdr3_nt: TGCGCCAGCAGCTTGGGAGGCGGGGGGCCTAACACCGGGGAGCTGTTTTTT; cdr3_aa: CASSLGGGGPNTGELFF
d_call: TRBD2; clone_size: -; j_call: TRBJ2-7; v_call: TRBV4-1; cdr3_nt: TGCGCCAGCAGCCAACAAGCGGGGGGCTACGAGCAGTACTTC; cdr3_aa: CASSQQAGGYEQYF
d_call: TRBD2; clone_size: few; j_call: TRBJ2-7; v_call: TRBV11-1; cdr3_nt: TGTGCCAGCACCGGGGGGGGGTACGAGCAGTACTTC; cdr3_aa: CASTGGGYEQYF
d_call: -; clone_size: -; j_call: TRBJ2-3; v_call: TRBV27; cdr3_nt: TGTGCCAGCAGTCCCCTCCAGGGTATCACAGATACGCAGTATTTT; cdr3_aa: CASSPLQGITDTQYF
d_call: -; clone_size: -; j_call: TRBJ2-1; v_call: TRBV7-8; cdr3_nt: TGTGCCAGCAGCCCGCGCCCCGGGAGTACAAACAATGAGCAGTTCTTC; cdr3_aa: CASSPRPGSTNNEQFF
d_call: TRBD1; clone_size: -; j_call: TRBJ2-5; v_call: TRBV11-3; cdr3_nt: TGTGCCAGCAGCTTATCCAGACAGGGGGAAGAGACCCAGTACTTC; cdr3_aa: CASSLSRQGEETQYF